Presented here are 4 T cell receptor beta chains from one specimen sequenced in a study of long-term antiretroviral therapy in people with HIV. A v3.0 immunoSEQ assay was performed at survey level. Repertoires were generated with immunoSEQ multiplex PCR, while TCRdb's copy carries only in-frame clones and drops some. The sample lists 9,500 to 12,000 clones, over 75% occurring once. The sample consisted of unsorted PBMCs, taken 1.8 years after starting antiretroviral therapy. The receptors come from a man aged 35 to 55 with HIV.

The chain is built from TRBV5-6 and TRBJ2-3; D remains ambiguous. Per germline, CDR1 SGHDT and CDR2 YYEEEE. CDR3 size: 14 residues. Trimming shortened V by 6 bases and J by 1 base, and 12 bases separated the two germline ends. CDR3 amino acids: CASTPEPGTDTQYF. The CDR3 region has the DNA TGTGCCAGCACCCCGGAGCCTGGCACAGATACGCAGTATTTT. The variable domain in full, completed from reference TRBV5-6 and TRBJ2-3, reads DAGVTQSPTHLIKTRGQQVTLRCSPKSGHDTVSWYQQALGQGPQFIFQYYEEEERQRGNFPDRFSGHQFPNYSSELNVNALLLGDSALYLCASTPEPGTDTQYFGPGTRLTVL.

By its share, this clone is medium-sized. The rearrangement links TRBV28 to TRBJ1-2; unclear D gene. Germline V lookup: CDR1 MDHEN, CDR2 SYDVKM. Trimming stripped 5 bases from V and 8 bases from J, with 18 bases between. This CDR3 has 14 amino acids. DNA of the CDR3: TGTGCCAGCAGTCCAACAACGCCGTTTTACGGCTACACCTTC. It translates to CASSPTTPFYGYTF.

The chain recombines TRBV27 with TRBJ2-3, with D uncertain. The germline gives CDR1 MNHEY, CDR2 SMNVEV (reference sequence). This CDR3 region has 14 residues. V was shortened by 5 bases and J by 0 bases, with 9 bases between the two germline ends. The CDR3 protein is CASSPQDSTDTQYF. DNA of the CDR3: TGTGCCAGCAGTCCCCAGGACAGCACAGATACGCAGTATTTT.

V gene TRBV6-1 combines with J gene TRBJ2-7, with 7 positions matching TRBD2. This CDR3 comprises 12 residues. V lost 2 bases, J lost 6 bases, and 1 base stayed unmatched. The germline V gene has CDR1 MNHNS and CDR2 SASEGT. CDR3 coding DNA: TGTGCCAGCAGTGAATGGGGGGGCGAGCAGTACTTC. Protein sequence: CASSEWGGEQYF.